This entry concerns a single T cell receptor (beta chain). This specimen belongs to a study of T cell changes during pregnancy in multiple sclerosis. Generated by immunoSEQ multiplex PCR, the TCRdb table keeps only in-frame clones and is missing some. The table includes roughly 49,000 clones, roughly 92% detected once. The CDR3 has 16 residues. The ends lost 4 bases at V and 0 bases at J; junction bases unmatched: 1. The germline CDR1 and CDR2 sequences are SGDLS and YYNGEE. The sample was CD4+ T cells from peripheral blood mononuclear cells, taken in the second trimester of pregnancy. This sequence was found in a female donor in good health, enrolled as a control in a pregnancy study. This chain joins TRBV9 and TRBJ2-6; 10 bases map to TRBD1. The CDR3 loop reads CASSRDRGSGANVLTF. CDR3 sequence (DNA): TGTGCCAGCAGCAGGGACAGGGGCTCTGGGGCCAACGTCCTGACTTTC.